This is a list of T cell receptor beta chains from one sample in a study of T cell responses to AZD1222 COVID-19 vaccine. This table comes from immunoSEQ multiplex PCR, and its TCRdb copy is limited to in-frame clones, with some not included. The sample carries 120,000 to 150,000 clones, approximately 87% recorded once. The specimen was peripheral blood, collected 28 days after the second AZD1222 dose. The origin of the receptors is an adult who received the AZD1222 COVID-19 vaccine. CDR3s include the opening cysteine and the closing phenylalanine or tryptophan. The D gene is left open where the match is weak. Clone sizes are given selectively: once, few, many, or a class where the clone is expanded.

>TRBJ1-4|TRBV28|-|-
TGTGCCAGCAGATGGGGGAGGGCTAATGAAAAACTGTTTTTT
CASRWGRANEKLFF
>TRBJ1-5|TRBV28|-|TRBD1
TGTGCCAGCACGCGAAGGACAGGGGGGGTCAATCCGCCCCAGCATTTT
CASTRRTGGVNPPQHF
>TRBJ2-5|TRBV7-3|-|-
TGTGCCAGCAGCCTAGGGTCGGGCTTAGGGGAAGAGACCCAGTACTTC
CASSLGSGLGEETQYF
>TRBJ1-5|TRBV6-1|-|-
TGTGCCAGCAGTGAAGTTGGGGCAGGGAGGGAGCCCCAGCATTTT
CASSEVGAGREPQHF
>TRBJ1-6|TRBV27|-|-
TGTGCCAGCAGTTTATCGATTCGGGGTAGGAATTCACCCCTCCACTTT
CASSLSIRGRNSPLHF
>TRBJ2-1|TRBV5-4|-|TRBD1
TGTGCCAGCAGCCTGGACAGGGGGCTCGGTGAGCAGTTCTTC
CASSLDRGLGEQFF
>TRBJ1-2|TRBV27|-|-
TGTGCCAGCAGTCCTAGCGGACCCGGGACCGGTGGCTACACCTTC
CASSPSGPGTGGYTF
>TRBJ2-3|TRBV18|-|-
TGTGCCAGCTCACCACCACTTGGGGGACGTAGCACAGATACGCAGTATTTT
CASSPPLGGRSTDTQYF
>TRBJ1-4|TRBV6-5|once|-
TGTGCCAGTCAACCCACAGGGTCTTACGAAAAACTGTTTTTT
CASQPTGSYEKLFF
>TRBJ1-6|TRBV19|-|-
TGTGCCAGTAGTATATTTCCAGACTCACCCCTCCACTTT
CASSIFPDSPLHF
>TRBJ2-7|TRBV27|few|TRBD1
TGTGCCAGCGCCAACGGACAGGGCTACGAGCAGTACTTC
CASANGQGYEQYF
>TRBJ2-1|TRBV13|-|-
TGTGCCAGCAGCTTACCCTCACACCACTACAATGAGCAGTTCTTC
CASSLPSHHYNEQFF
>TRBJ2-1|TRBV6-4|-|-
TGTGCCAGCAGTGACTCGAGAAAGGGGGTCGAAGGTGAGCAGTTCTTC
CASSDSRKGVEGEQFF
>TRBJ1-1|TRBV19|-|-
TGTGCCAGTAGGGGCGGGGGAATTGACACTGAAGCTTTCTTT
CASRGGGIDTEAFF
>TRBJ2-5|TRBV2|-|-
TGTGCCAGCAGTGGGGGGGAGACCCAGTACTTC
CASSGGETQYF
>TRBJ2-1|TRBV19|-|TRBD2
TGTGCCAGTAGATCTAGCGGCTTAAGGGAGCAGTTCTTC
CASRSSGLREQFF
>TRBJ2-3|TRBV27|-|-
TGTGCCAGCAGTTTCTACCGCACAGATACGCAGTATTTT
CASSFYRTDTQYF
>TRBJ2-1|TRBV6-4|few|TRBD2
TGTGCCAGCAGTGACTCGGCTAGCGGGGGTAGTGAGCAGTTCTTC
CASSDSASGGSEQFF
>TRBJ2-7|TRBV5-1|once|TRBD1
TGCGCCAGCAGCGAGGGACAGGGGCCCTCCGAGCAGTACTTC
CASSEGQGPSEQYF
>TRBJ1-4|TRBV19|once|-
TGTGCCAGTAGTATAGACCTCGTCACGAATGAAAAACTGTTTTTT
CASSIDLVTNEKLFF